The source of this TCR beta chain is a study of patients and donors after allogeneic stem cell transplantation (dated by TCRdb to 2020 to 2022). As concerns this clonotype: The clone's antigen remains unknown. No quality values exist for individual bases; no much larger clone is one base distant.

Receptors were amplified or captured by RT-PCR. Sequenced using a NextSeq 550. The raw public data were reprocessed by TCRdb itself: fastp quality trimming at Q25, MiXCR clonotype calling, in-frame beta chains only. Rows are combined by CDR3 protein, so each entry shows the most common genes and DNA. The sample table contains roughly 40,000 distinct CDR3 sequences; only one count was recorded for about 30% of them. Approximately 79% of the sample rests with the top ten. V was cut back by 5 bases and J by 4 bases, leaving a gap of 24 bases between them. Taken from cysteine to phenylalanine, the CDR3 has 18 residues. Of all the DNA, just the CDR3 is kept, 54 bases in frame from base 1. CDR1 SGHDT and CDR2 YYEEEE are derived from the germline V gene.

The sequencing sample was made of blood, either unsorted or a sorted T cell fraction (not recorded which). The receptor chain draws on TRBV5-6 and TRBJ1-4; the D gene assignment is ambiguous. The sequence derives from a human donor who was either an allogeneic HSCT recipient or a stem cell or donor lymphocyte infusion donor (not recorded which). It is not recorded whose cells these are; they may come from a transplant donor. The nucleotides are TGTGCCAGCAGTCGCCACGAATGGGGAGCTAATGGTAATGAAAAACTGTTTTTT. This sequence encodes CASSRHEWGANGNEKLFF.